Below, 29 T cell receptor beta chains from the same sample are listed, as sequenced in a study of T cell repertoires in cytomegalovirus infection. TCRdb fed the reads into MiXCR, producing one record per CDR3 protein. The table lists 100,000 to 150,000 distinct CDR3 sequences, about 32% of them singletons. These receptors have no identified antigens. This material consisted of CD8+ T cells from cultured PBMCs, taken from culture after CMV antigen stimulation. These receptors originate from a human donor in good health (CMV status not recorded). Some clones in this sample may be carry-over from other donors' samples.

This sequence joins TRBV7-2 and TRBJ2-1; 14 bases match TRBD2. Germline CDR1 and CDR2: SGHTA and FQGNSA. With V trimmed by 6 bases and J by 15 bases, 10 bases remained unmatched. This CDR3 is built from 14 residues. The CDR3, as DNA: TGTGCCAGCAGACAGACTAGCGGGGGGGGTTTGGGGTTCTTC. Its translation is CASRQTSGGGLGFF.

The chain couples TRBV27 to TRBJ2-1; D possibly corresponds to TRBD2 (5 bases). The V gene's germline CDR1 is MNHEY and CDR2 SMNVEV (reference sequence). Trimming cost V 2 bases and J 7 bases, with 15 bases left between them. The length of the CDR3 is 15 residues. CDR3 coding DNA: TGTGCCAGCAGTTTAAAATCCGGGGTGGGTAATGAGCAGTTCTTC. This codes for CASSLKSGVGNEQFF.

The chain carries TRBV2 and TRBJ1-6; possible D gene TRBD1, 6 bases. V was shortened by 6 bases and J by 8 bases, with 14 bases between the two germline ends. This CDR3 has 14 amino acids. Germline lookup yields CDR1 SNHLY and CDR2 FYNNEI. For the CDR3, the DNA is TGTGCCAGCAGGAAACAGGGAAATGATTCACCCCTCCACTTT. It translates to CASRKQGNDSPLHF.

This clonotype was seen repeatedly, ten times or more. The chain combines TRBV7-2 with TRBJ1-4, with 7 bases fitting TRBD1. The V and J ends lost 5 bases and 8 bases, in that order; junction bases with no gene match: 11. CDR1 and CDR2 from the germline V gene are SGHTA and FQGNSA. The CDR3 is made up of 15 amino acids. The CDR3 here is CASSPGGYSREKLFF. The CDR3 region has the DNA TGTGCCAGCAGCCCAGGGGGGTATTCGAGGGAAAAACTGTTTTTT.

This clonotype was counted ten times or more. CDR3 sequence: CASSWTASATNEKLFF. The CDR3 DNA sequence: TGTGCCAGCAGTTGGACAGCTTCAGCAACTAATGAAAAACTGTTTTTT. The chain joins TRBV12-3 or TRBV12-4 to TRBJ1-4; maybe TRBD1 (6 bases). The CDR3 length is 16 residues. Trimming cost V 4 bases and J 0 bases, with 12 bases left between them.

The chain links TRBV4-1 to TRBJ2-5; weak D call: TRBD1 (6 bases). This CDR3 spans 15 amino acids. Germline CDR1 MGHRA, CDR2 YSYEKL. V was trimmed by 0 bases and J by 4 bases, leaving 12 bases between them. In nucleotides, the CDR3 is TGCGCCAGCAGCCAAGATTCTCCAGGGGCAGAGACCCAGTACTTC. As protein: CASSQDSPGAETQYF.

This chain uses TRBV7-3 with TRBJ2-1; possible D gene TRBD2, 5 bases. CDR3 length: 15 residues. V dropped 5 bases and J dropped 2 bases, with 13 bases sitting between them. The germline gives CDR1 SGHTA, CDR2 FQGTGA. CDR3 sequence reads: CASSGGSTPYNEQFF. CDR3 sequence (DNA): TGTGCCAGCAGCGGAGGAAGTACCCCCTACAATGAGCAGTTCTTC.

The rearrangement joins TRBV12-3 or TRBV12-4 to TRBJ2-1; 11 bases map to TRBD1. J gave up 4 bases and V 7 bases, and 6 bases lay outside the gene matches. The CDR3 is 15 residues long. CDR3 sequence (DNA): TGTGCCAGCACTTTGGACAGGGGGCCTTACAATGAGCAGTTCTTC. Amino acid sequence: CASTLDRGPYNEQFF.

This sequence joins TRBV5-4 and TRBJ2-7; 8 bases map to TRBD1. The CDR3 extends over 15 amino acids. CDR1 and CDR2 (germline): SGHNT, YYREEE (reference sequence). The V gene end was trimmed by 6 bases and the J gene end by 3 bases; junction bases not matched to a gene: 11. The CDR3: CASTPQPGQDYEQYF. DNA of the CDR3: TGTGCCAGCACCCCTCAACCGGGACAGGACTACGAGCAGTACTTC. Together with reference TRBV5-4 and TRBJ2-7, the CDR3 gives the full variable domain: ETGVTQSPTHLIKTRGQQVTLRCSSQSGHNTVSWYQQALGQGPQFIFQYYREEENGRGNFPPRFSGLQFPNYSSELNVNALELDDSALYLCASTPQPGQDYEQYFGPGTRLTVT.

This sequence joins TRBV7-6 and TRBJ2-1, with 7 bases aligning to TRBD1. The CDR3 runs to 19 residues. CDR1 SGHVS and CDR2 FNYEAQ come from the germline V gene. Trimming cost V 1 base and J 5 bases; bases outside gene matches: 17. The CDR3 sequence is CASSLEPLSVSTGNNEQFF. In DNA form, the CDR3 reads TGTGCCAGCAGCTTAGAGCCGCTTAGTGTCTCGACAGGGAACAATGAGCAGTTCTTC.

This clonotype has just a few counts. The chain carries TRBV12-3 or TRBV12-4 and TRBJ1-1; TRBD1 is a possible D gene (5 bases). Trimming pared 7 bases from V and 4 bases from J, leaving 10 bases between. This CDR3 region has 12 residues. CDR3 DNA: TGTGCCAGCACTCCAGGGCGCACTGAAGCTTTCTTT. It codes for CASTPGRTEAFF.

V and J are TRBV7-2 and TRBJ2-2; 13 bases are a match to TRBD2. This CDR3 spans 16 amino acids. Trimming at V came to 2 bases and at J to 8 bases, leaving 5 bases not matched to a gene. Per germline, CDR1 SGHTA and CDR2 FQGNSA. The CDR3 nucleotides read TGTGCCAGCAGCTTATCAGGACTAGCGGGGGTTGGGGAGCTGTTTTTT. Translation gives CASSLSGLAGVGELFF.

This clonotype has at least ten counts. The chain carries TRBV7-8 and TRBJ2-7, with TRBD2 matching 9 bases. This CDR3 region has 15 residues. Trimming took 1 base from V and 5 from J; bases not matched to a gene: 6. The germline CDR1 and CDR2 sequences are SGHVS and FQNEAQ. The CDR3 nucleotides read TGTGCCAGCAGCTTAGATCGAGCGGGGGGTAACGAGCAGTACTTC. This encodes CASSLDRAGGNEQYF.

The table lists this clonotype with many counts. The V call is TRBV9, the J call TRBJ2-4; the match to TRBD2 covers 9 bases. Germline CDR1 SGDLS, CDR2 YYNGEE. The CDR3 is 18 residues long. V gave up 0 bases and J gave up 4 bases; unmatched junction bases: 11. The CDR3 region has the DNA TGTGCCAGCAGCGTAGGCCCAGCGGGGGGCCTGGGAAAAAACATTCAGTACTTC. This encodes CASSVGPAGGLGKNIQYF. The full variable domain, completed using reference TRBV9 and TRBJ2-4, is DSGVTQTPKHLITATGQRVTLRCSPRSGDLSVYWYQQSLDQGLQFLIQYYNGEERAKGNILERFSAQQFPDLHSELNLSSLELGDSALYFCASSVGPAGGLGKNIQYFGAGTRLSVL.

This clonotype was observed a handful of times. The gene calls are TRBV7-6 and TRBJ2-5; D could derive from TRBD1 or TRBD2 (6 bases each). The germline V and J ends were trimmed by 0 bases and 5 bases, with 13 bases remaining between them. Germline V gives CDR1 SGHVS, CDR2 FNYEAQ. The CDR3 runs to 15 residues. CDR3 nucleotide sequence: TGTGCCAGCAGCTTAGCGTGGGGGGCCGGGGAGACCCAGTACTTC. It encodes CASSLAWGAGETQYF.

This clonotype was seen a few times. DNA for the CDR3: TGTGCCAGCAGCTTAGTAGAGGGATGGACTGAAGCTTTCTTT. It encodes CASSLVEGWTEAFF. The chain recombines TRBV11-2 with TRBJ1-1, with D uncertain. The CDR3 runs 14 residues. Trimming stripped 1 base from V and 5 bases from J, with 11 bases between. The V gene's germline CDR1 is SGHAT and CDR2 FQNNGV.

This clonotype was detected a few times. The chain carries TRBV7-9 and TRBJ2-7; perhaps TRBD1 as D (5 bases). Trimming removed 5 bases at V and 3 bases at J, with 8 bases between. The CDR3 extends over 12 amino acids. The germline V gene encodes CDR1 SEHNR and CDR2 FQNEAQ (reference sequence). CDR3 amino acids: CASSDDSYEQYF. The CDR3 nucleotides are TGTGCCAGCAGCGATGACAGCTACGAGCAGTACTTC.

This clonotype was observed at least ten times. The V call is TRBV7-8, the J call TRBJ2-1; TRBD2 matches at 9 bases. CDR1 and CDR2 from the germline V gene are SGHVS and FQNEAQ. The CDR3 has 14 residues. J gave up 6 bases and V 7 bases, and 7 bases lay outside the gene matches. The CDR3 is CASTAGGLPNEQFF. CDR3 DNA: TGTGCCAGCACTGCGGGGGGGCTACCCAATGAGCAGTTCTTC. The full variable domain, in which reference TRBV7-8 and TRBJ2-1 provide the parts outside the CDR3, is GAGVSQSPRYKVAKRGQDVALRCDPISGHVSLFWYQQALGQGPEFLTYFQNEAQLDKSGLPSDRFFAERPEGSVSTLKIQRTQQEDSAVYLCASTAGGLPNEQFFGPGTRLTVL.

This clonotype has a count of ten or more. J is TRBJ2-3 and V is TRBV6-1; 7 bases align to TRBD2. Germline V lookup: CDR1 MNHNS, CDR2 SASEGT. V lost 11 bases, J lost 0 bases, and 8 bases stayed unmatched. This CDR3 comprises 14 residues. The CDR3 nucleotides are TGTGCCGTCCGCGGGCGGGGGAGCACAGATACGCAGTATTTT. Residues: CAVRGRGSTDTQYF.

This clonotype was detected only a few times. The chain uses TRBV6-5 and TRBJ2-3, with D possibly being TRBD1 (6 bases). Germline CDR1 is MNHEY and CDR2 is SVGAGI. The CDR3 has 13 amino acids. V lost 2 bases to trimming and J lost 3 bases, with 6 bases between them. The CDR3 sequence is CASSYGQTDTQYF. In nucleotides, the CDR3 is TGTGCCAGCAGTTACGGACAGACAGATACGCAGTATTTT.

The chain carries TRBV7-8 and TRBJ1-5; 9 nucleotides align to TRBD1. This CDR3 has 19 residues. The trim removed 0 bases at V and 1 base at J, leaving 10 bases unmatched. Germline V CDR1 and CDR2: SGHVS, FQNEAQ. CDR3: CASSLAQNPQGASNQPQHF. The CDR3, as DNA: TGTGCCAGCAGCTTAGCGCAAAATCCACAGGGGGCGAGCAATCAGCCCCAGCATTTT.

This clonotype was detected only a few times. The genes are TRBV7-6 and TRBJ2-5; 11 bases agree with TRBD2. Germline assignment: CDR1 SGHVS and CDR2 FNYEAQ. V was pared by 0 bases and J by 2 bases, with 2 bases of the junction left unmatched. This CDR3 is 16 amino acids long. CDR3 loop: CASSLAPSGGQETQYF. The CDR3 bases are TGTGCCAGCAGCTTAGCCCCTAGCGGGGGGCAAGAGACCCAGTACTTC.

The V and J genes are TRBV19 and TRBJ1-1; D unresolved. With 3 bases removed from V and 3 bases from J, the gap between germline ends came to 14 bases. Germline V gene data show CDR1 as LNHDA and CDR2 as SQIVND (reference sequence). The CDR3 sequence is 15 residues long. CDR3 nucleotide sequence: TGTGCCAGTAGTATGCATCTCCCGAGGGACACTGAAGCTTTCTTT. It is translated as CASSMHLPRDTEAFF.

This clonotype has a handful of counts. This rearrangement joins TRBV5-4 to TRBJ1-1, with no clear D. The CDR3 extends over 17 amino acids. Germline V gives CDR1 SGHNT, CDR2 YYREEE (reference sequence). Trimming left V 3 bases short and J 2 bases short, with 20 bases between. In DNA, the CDR3 is TGTGCCAGCAGCTACACCCGTTACACAGAACTCAACACTGAAGCTTTCTTT. Its protein product is CASSYTRYTELNTEAFF.

The rearrangement joins TRBV7-8 to TRBJ2-7; unclear D gene. This CDR3 has 13 residues. In germline, CDR1 is SGHVS, CDR2 FQNEAQ. Between the trimmed V and J ends, which lost 2 bases and 3 bases, there was a span of 8 bases. In nucleotides, the CDR3 is TGTGCCAGCAGCTTATTCATCCACTACGAGCAGTACTTC. This encodes CASSLFIHYEQYF.

There are many counts of this clonotype. V and J are TRBV7-2 and TRBJ2-2, with 10 nucleotides matching TRBD1. Germline loops: CDR1 SGHTA, CDR2 FQGNSA. The CDR3 covers 15 residues. V lost 3 bases and J lost 4; bases outside the gene matches: 2. The CDR3 spells CASSLGQGSTGELFF. DNA of the CDR3: TGTGCCAGCAGCTTGGGACAGGGGAGCACCGGGGAGCTGTTTTTT.

This clonotype was found a few times. The rearrangement uses TRBV7-6 and TRBJ2-1; D unresolved. This CDR3 spans 13 amino acids. V was clipped by 0 bases and J by 5 bases, with 5 bases between them. CDR1 is SGHVS, CDR2 FNYEAQ, per germline. The DNA for the CDR3 is TGTGCCAGCAGCTTAGCGACAAACAATGAGCAGTTCTTC. Its translation: CASSLATNNEQFF.

The chain couples TRBV7-9 to TRBJ1-1; D call uncertain. The germline V and J ends were trimmed by 8 bases and 0 bases, with 10 bases remaining between them. The length of the CDR3 is 13 residues. Germline V gene sequence: CDR1 SEHNR, CDR2 FQNEAQ (reference sequence). The CDR3 DNA follows: TGTGCCAGCCCTGACATATTGAACACTGAAGCTTTCTTT. This translates into CASPDILNTEAFF.

This clonotype has just a few counts. This chain links TRBV9 with TRBJ1-1; no firm D call. In germline, CDR1 is SGDLS, CDR2 YYNGEE. V lost 7 bases and J lost 1, with 8 bases in between. This CDR3 has 12 amino acids. The CDR3 protein is CASSPGNTEAFF. The CDR3 nucleotides read TGTGCCAGCTCCCCTGGGAACACTGAAGCTTTCTTT.